The rows below give T cell receptor beta chains drawn from one sample of a study of blood T cell repertoires in COVID-19. Profiled with immunoSEQ multiplex PCR; TCRdb holds only in-frame clones, not every one. The top ten hold roughly 23% of the sample, which has roughly 71,000 clones, approximately 85% seen once. The sample was peripheral blood. The receptors were gathered from a man over 45 with acute or convalescent COVID-19. Both conserved end residues are part of each CDR3. D genes are given only for firm matches. For some rows the clone size is stated as once, few or many, or as a class when expanded; others skip it.

TRBV5-6,TRBJ2-3,TRBD2,once,CASSLATSGPLTDTQYF,TGTGCCAGCAGCTTGGCGACTAGCGGACCTCTCACAGATACGCAGTATTTT
TRBV15,TRBJ2-3,TRBD2,.,CATSRGGGVADTQYF,TGTGCCACCAGCAGAGGCGGGGGGGTAGCCGATACGCAGTATTTT
TRBV30,TRBJ2-5,.,.,CAWGRGETQYF,TGTGCCTGGGGTAGGGGGGAGACCCAGTACTTC
TRBV18,TRBJ1-5,TRBD1,.,CASRAGTGSNQPQHF,TGTGCCAGCAGAGCCGGGACAGGTAGCAATCAGCCCCAGCATTTT
TRBV30,TRBJ1-3,.,few,CAWSAGDANSGNTIYF,TGTGCCTGGAGTGCCGGAGACGCCAACTCTGGAAACACCATATATTTT
TRBV5-1,TRBJ2-1,.,.,CASSPLGGAGEQFF,TGCGCCAGCAGCCCCCTTGGGGGGGCGGGTGAGCAGTTCTTC
TRBV2,TRBJ1-2,.,.,CARQATNYGYTF,TGTGCCAGACAGGCCACTAACTATGGCTACACCTTC
TRBV6-6,TRBJ1-2,.,.,CASSPPREGYGYTF,TGTGCCAGCAGCCCACCCAGGGAGGGGTATGGCTACACCTTC
TRBV2,TRBJ2-3,TRBD2,.,CAKGGLGNTDTQYF,TGTGCCAAAGGGGGACTAGGGAACACAGATACGCAGTATTTT
TRBV5-4,TRBJ1-1,.,.,CASSVSGGTEAFF,TGTGCCAGCAGTGTTTCCGGTGGCACTGAAGCTTTCTTT
TRBV12-3/TRBV12-4,TRBJ1-1,.,few,CASRNRVSTEAFF,TGTGCCAGCAGAAACAGGGTTAGCACTGAAGCTTTCTTT
TRBV24-1,TRBJ2-5,.,.,CATSDSKAGHYF,TGTGCCACCAGTGATTCAAAGGCGGGCCATTACTTC
TRBV19,TRBJ1-2,.,.,CASSRGGAGQRGYTF,TGTGCCAGTAGCCGCGGAGGGGCAGGGCAACGTGGCTACACCTTC
TRBV3-1/TRBV3-2,TRBJ1-2,.,medium-sized,CASNQGTANYGYTF,TGTGCCAGCAACCAAGGGACTGCTAACTATGGCTACACCTTC
TRBV4-2,TRBJ2-6,TRBD2,.,CASSPSGGASGANVLTF,TGTGCCAGCAGCCCATCGGGGGGGGCCTCTGGGGCCAACGTCCTGACTTTC
TRBV7-9,TRBJ1-1,.,.,CASSPQGNTEAFF,TGTGCCAGCAGTCCGCAGGGAAACACTGAAGCTTTCTTT
TRBV6-5,TRBJ1-1,.,.,CASSYREGGTEAFF,TGTGCCAGCAGTTACCGGGAGGGGGGGACTGAAGCTTTCTTT
TRBV19,TRBJ2-5,TRBD1,once,CASRMLGTGAYQETQYF,TGTGCCAGTAGGATGCTCGGGACAGGGGCGTACCAAGAGACCCAGTACTTC
TRBV7-9,TRBJ2-7,TRBD1,.,CASSKGQGRHEQYF,TGTGCCAGCAGCAAGGGACAGGGTAGGCACGAGCAGTACTTC
TRBV3-1/TRBV3-2,TRBJ1-2,TRBD1,few,CASSQDLAGGYGYTF,TGTGCCAGCAGCCAAGATCTGGCAGGGGGCTATGGCTACACCTTC
TRBV30,TRBJ2-7,.,.,CACSTGVGNEQYF,TGTGCCTGTTCGACAGGAGTGGGCAACGAGCAGTACTTC
TRBV28,TRBJ1-2,.,.,CASSSQTGEGGYGYTF,TGTGCCAGCAGTTCCCAAACTGGAGAGGGCGGCTATGGCTACACCTTC
TRBV4-1,TRBJ2-7,.,.,CASSQDPGGSYEQYF,TGCGCCAGCAGCCAAGATCCTGGTGGTAGCTACGAGCAGTACTTC
TRBV10-3,TRBJ2-5,.,.,CAISPGSETQYF,TGTGCCATCAGTCCAGGGTCAGAGACCCAGTACTTC
TRBV19,TRBJ2-6,.,.,CASSRSGNSGANVLTF,TGTGCCAGTAGTAGATCAGGGAATTCTGGGGCCAACGTCCTGACTTTC
TRBV29-1,TRBJ2-7,TRBD2,.,CSVEPLGGVYEQYF,TGCAGCGTTGAACCCCTGGGGGGGGTCTACGAGCAGTACTTC
TRBV5-1,TRBJ2-5,.,.,CASSLVSLQETQYF,TGCGCCAGCAGCTTGGTTTCGTTGCAAGAGACCCAGTACTTC
TRBV15,TRBJ1-1,.,.,CATSRDWGRVNTEAFF,TGTGCCACCAGCAGAGATTGGGGCAGGGTTAACACTGAAGCTTTCTTT
TRBV12-5,TRBJ2-1,TRBD1,.,CASGLFGDRGPGSYNEQFF,TGTGCTAGTGGTTTGTTCGGGGACAGGGGGCCGGGGTCCTACAATGAGCAGTTCTTC
TRBV24-1,TRBJ2-3,TRBD1,.,CATSDMDRGPDTQYF,TGTGCCACCAGTGATATGGACAGGGGGCCAGATACGCAGTATTTT
TRBV15,TRBJ1-2,TRBD1,.,CATSEGTGMGYTF,TGTGCCACCAGCGAGGGGACAGGGATGGGCTACACCTTC
TRBV5-1,TRBJ2-5,.,few,CASSLAGSGDTQETQYF,TGCGCCAGCAGCTTGGCCGGTAGCGGAGATACCCAAGAGACCCAGTACTTC
TRBV7-8,TRBJ1-6,.,.,CASSSLVNSPLHF,TGTGCCAGCAGCTCCCTAGTCAATTCACCCCTCCACTTT
TRBV24-1,TRBJ2-1,TRBD2,.,CATSSVTSGNNEQFF,TGTGCCACCAGTAGTGTCACTAGCGGAAACAATGAGCAGTTCTTC
TRBV29-1,TRBJ1-5,TRBD1,.,CSVGGSNQPQHF,TGCAGCGTAGGGGGCAGCAATCAGCCCCAGCATTTT
TRBV29-1,TRBJ2-2,TRBD1,.,CSVDRGYTGELFF,TGCAGCGTTGACAGGGGGTACACCGGGGAGCTGTTTTTT
TRBV23-1,TRBJ2-1,TRBD1,.,CASSQSRDRGDYNEQFF,TGCGCCAGCAGTCAATCAAGGGACAGGGGGGATTACAATGAGCAGTTCTTC
TRBV3-1/TRBV3-2,TRBJ2-1,TRBD2,.,CASSQGSGGSYNEQFF,TGTGCCAGCAGCCAAGGGAGCGGGGGGAGCTACAATGAGCAGTTCTTC
TRBV6-7,TRBJ2-3,.,.,CASSYSRKIKWLHTQYF,TGTGCCAGCAGTTACTCGAGGAAAATAAAATGGTTACATACGCAGTATTTT
TRBV27,TRBJ2-3,TRBD1,.,CASGPTGVLTDTQYF,TGTGCCAGCGGCCCTACAGGGGTTCTGACAGATACGCAGTATTTT
TRBV12-3/TRBV12-4,TRBJ2-3,.,once,CASSFLGVAYF,TGTGCCAGCAGTTTCCTAGGCGTCGCCTATTTT
TRBV6-2/TRBV6-3,TRBJ1-1,.,.,CASTPTANTEAFF,TGTGCCAGCACCCCTACAGCGAACACTGAAGCTTTCTTT
TRBV5-1,TRBJ1-1,.,.,CASSLGARDTEAFF,TGCGCCAGCAGCTTGGGGGCCAGGGACACTGAAGCTTTCTTT
TRBV6-1,TRBJ2-3,TRBD2,.,CASSEEVSGVRADTQYF,TGTGCCAGCAGTGAAGAGGTTAGCGGGGTTCGGGCAGATACGCAGTATTTT
TRBV30,TRBJ2-7,.,.,CAWSVRVYEQYF,TGTGCCTGGAGTGTACGGGTCTACGAGCAGTACTTC
TRBV29-1,TRBJ2-2,TRBD1,once,CSAKSGTGSTGELFF,TGCAGCGCGAAGTCCGGGACAGGGAGCACCGGGGAGCTGTTTTTT
TRBV3-1/TRBV3-2,TRBJ2-2,TRBD1,.,CASSLGQGADTGELFF,TGTGCCAGCAGCCTTGGACAGGGGGCGGACACCGGGGAGCTGTTTTTT
TRBV5-1,TRBJ2-6,.,.,CASSQGGGSSGANVLTF,TGCGCCAGCAGCCAGGGTGGGGGGTCCTCTGGGGCCAACGTCCTGACTTTC
TRBV10-2,TRBJ1-2,.,few,CASAAPYRDSFRNGGYTF,TGCGCCAGCGCGGCCCCTTACCGGGACTCTTTCCGTAATGGTGGCTACACCTTC
TRBV9,TRBJ1-2,TRBD1,.,CASSALRDRGNYGYTF,TGTGCCAGCAGCGCTCTCCGTGACAGGGGGAACTATGGCTACACCTTC
TRBV5-8,TRBJ1-4,.,.,CASSLGRGGTNEKLFF,TGTGCCAGCAGCTTGGGTCGCGGGGGAACTAATGAAAAACTGTTTTTT
TRBV4-1,TRBJ2-1,TRBD2,.,CASSQLAGGLHEQFF,TGCGCCAGCAGCCAACTAGCGGGGGGGCTTCATGAGCAGTTCTTC
TRBV5-1,TRBJ2-5,TRBD2,.,CASSPSGGQETQYF,TGCGCCAGCAGCCCTAGCGGGGGCCAAGAGACCCAGTACTTC
TRBV10-1,TRBJ1-2,.,few,CASSESRQGTDGYTF,TGCGCCAGCAGTGAGTCGAGGCAGGGAACAGATGGCTACACCTTC
TRBV5-1,TRBJ1-1,TRBD1,.,CASSLLQQGGGTEAFF,TGCGCCAGCAGCCTTCTTCAACAGGGGGGAGGCACTGAAGCTTTCTTT
TRBV6-5,TRBJ1-5,.,.,CASSPTGPNQPQHF,TGTGCCAGCAGCCCAACAGGACCCAATCAGCCCCAGCATTTT
TRBV7-8,TRBJ2-5,TRBD1,.,CASSRRTGSEETQYF,TGTGCCAGCAGCCGTAGGACAGGGAGTGAAGAGACCCAGTACTTC
TRBV27,TRBJ2-7,.,.,CASSLETGDTYEQYF,TGTGCCAGCAGTTTAGAGACAGGCGATACCTACGAGCAGTACTTC
TRBV29-1,TRBJ2-2,TRBD1,.,CSVATGVGNTGELFF,TGCAGCGTAGCAACAGGGGTCGGGAACACCGGGGAGCTGTTTTTT